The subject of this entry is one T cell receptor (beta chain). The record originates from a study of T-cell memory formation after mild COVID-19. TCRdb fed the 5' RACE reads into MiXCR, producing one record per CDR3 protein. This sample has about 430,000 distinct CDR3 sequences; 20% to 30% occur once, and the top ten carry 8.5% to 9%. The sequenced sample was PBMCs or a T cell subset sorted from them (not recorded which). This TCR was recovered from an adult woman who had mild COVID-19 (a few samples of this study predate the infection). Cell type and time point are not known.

The CDR3 reads CASSNRAVRSPLHF. In DNA, the CDR3 is TGTGCCAGCAGCAACAGGGCTGTCAGATCACCCCTCCACTTT. The gene calls are TRBV12-3 or TRBV12-4 and TRBJ1-6; D possibly corresponds to TRBD1 (6 bases). This CDR3 has 14 amino acids. V was pared by 6 bases and J by 10 bases, with 16 bases between.